This entry describes one T cell receptor beta chain. Its antigen is undetermined. All TRB cDNA libraries came from 5' RACE performed with UMI labels. TCRdb reprocessed the 5' RACE reads, keeping one entry per CDR3 protein, no DNA. Its clone listing holds some 60,000 distinct CDR3 sequences. Naivety in CD8+ T cells corresponded to a CD45RO-CCR7+CD27+CD95- phenotype. The data were taken from a study of CXCR3-negative and CXCR3-positive naive CD8 T cells. Whole-study results and caveats: With CXCR3 expression partially decreased after cryopreservation, most assays relied on fresh PBMCs. Against CXCR3-negative naive cells, CXCR3-positive naive cells showed more hydrophobic TRB CDR3s. Both naive subsets showed comparably high diversity, and memory CD8+ cells showed much lower diversity. The TRBV-TRBJ usage of naive CXCR3-negative and CXCR3-positive cells was similar, but that of memory cells differed.

The CDR3 totals 15 residues. The germline V gene encodes CDR1 SGDLS and CDR2 YYNGEE. The receptor was derived from a human donor in good health. Some clones in this sample may be carry-over from other donors' samples. The sample comprised naive CXCR3+ CD8+ T cells from blood. Subset of the sample: CD45RO-CCR7+CD27+CD95- naive CD8+ T cells expressing CXCR3 (TNR3+). V usage is TRBV9 and J usage is TRBJ2-4; TCRdb calls TRBD1, which cannot be checked without DNA. This chain's CDR3 is CASSASRGPKNIQYF. The full variable domain, rest sourced from reference TRBV9 and TRBJ2-4, is DSGVTQTPKHLITATGQRVTLRCSPRSGDLSVYWYQQSLDQGLQFLIQYYNGEERAKGNILERFSAQQFPDLHSELNLSSLELGDSALYFCASSASRGPKNIQYFGAGTRLSVL.